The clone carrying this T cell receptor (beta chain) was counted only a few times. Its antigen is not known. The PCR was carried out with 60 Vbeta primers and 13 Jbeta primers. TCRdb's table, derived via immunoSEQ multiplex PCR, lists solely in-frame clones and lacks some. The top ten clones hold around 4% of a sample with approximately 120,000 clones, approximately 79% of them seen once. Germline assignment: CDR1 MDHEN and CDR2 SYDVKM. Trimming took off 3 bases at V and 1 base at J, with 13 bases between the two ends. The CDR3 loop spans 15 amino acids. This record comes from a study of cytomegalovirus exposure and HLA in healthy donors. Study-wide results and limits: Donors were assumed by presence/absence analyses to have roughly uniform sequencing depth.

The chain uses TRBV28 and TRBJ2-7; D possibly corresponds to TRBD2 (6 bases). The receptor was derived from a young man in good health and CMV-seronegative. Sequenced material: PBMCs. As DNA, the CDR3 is TGTGCCAGCAGTTTCGGCGGGAAGGGATCCTACGAGCAGTACTTC. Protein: CASSFGGKGSYEQYF.